This T cell receptor beta chain appears in the sequencing data of a study of tumor-infiltrating lymphocytes in primary liver carcinoma (dated by TCRdb to 2017 to 2019). The study in broad terms: Four or five patients with histopathologically diagnosed primary liver carcinoma underwent surgical resection in China between late 2015 and March 2016. Of the five patients, three men and two women aged 30 to 69 years, four had hepatocellular carcinoma and one had combined HCC and intrahepatic cholangiocarcinoma. Roughly 3.5 to 7.5 million productive TCRbeta reads were obtained per sample, and no significant difference in read depth was found between tissue types. The tumors of the five patients were staged as T1-T3 N0M0, with maximum diameters ranging from about 4 to 10 cm. High reproducibility was observed for the technical replicate repertoires, with mean shared-clone rates around 0.9 and correlation coefficients above 0.98. For each liver tumor, the study sampled five regions along with adjacent normal tissue and blood, and applied TCRbeta repertoire sequencing, expression microarrays and whole-exome sequencing. A total of roughly 35 specimens from 5 patients went through TCRbeta repertoire sequencing, namely 25 tumor regions, 5 adjacent noncancerous liver tissues and 5 peripheral blood samples.

Starting from about 550 ng total RNA, TCRbeta-specific cDNA was produced by reverse transcription with a constant-region primer and ProtoScript II reverse transcriptase. Construction of the TCRbeta libraries relied on three nested rounds of multiplex PCR, following a slightly modified ARM-PCR procedure. Each of the first two PCR rounds ran for around 11 cycles and used multiplex TRBV1-TRBV30 forward primers together with a Cbeta reverse primer. Sample barcodes and Illumina adapters were added in a final 25-cycle PCR using Deep VentR polymerase. Amplicons of 200-500 bp were gel-purified with a QIAquick gel extraction kit before sequencing. The TCRbeta amplicons were sequenced with 250-bp paired-end reads on an Illumina HiSeq 2500. In the original analysis: Trimmomatic v0.33 was used to quality-trim the reads, and FLASH v1.2.11 was used to merge paired reads so that full CDR3 sequences could be recovered. V, D and J germline segments were assigned to the rearranged TCRbeta sequences by MiGEC v1.2.1b. Clonotype statistics and Shannon-Wiener diversity indices were computed with VDJtools v1.0.0. To reduce sampling bias, subsequent analyses other than the diversity analysis used only the 250 most abundant clonotypes in each sample. Clones were called with MiXCR by TCRdb after fastp trimmed the public reads at Q25, and only in-frame beta chains were retained. Each entry is one CDR3 protein sequence, shown with its most common DNA and genes. The V and J calls, along with clone size, are taken from TCRdb and not from the paper's own processing. The sample yields hundreds of thousands of distinct CDR3 sequences; around three fifths were counted once. The top ten constitute about 17% of the sample.

With regard to this clonotype: Its antigen specificity is not known. No clone much larger than this one lies a single base away; base qualities are absent.

CDR1 and CDR2, looked up from the germline V gene, are MNHEY and SVGEGT. The CDR3 runs 16 amino acids, cysteine and phenylalanine included. The retained sequence is limited to the CDR3, 48 bases, with the frame set at the first base. V drops 4 bases and J drops 2 bases, leaving 16 bases in between. Blood RNA was extracted from unsorted whole blood using TRIzol reagent, and germline DNA was obtained with the DNeasy Blood & Tissue kit. Patients had chronic HBV infection and were treatment-naive at sampling. Before surgery, 3.5 to 4 milliliters of peripheral blood were drawn into K2EDTA tubes. Study-wide findings and limitations: Only a few patients were included in the study, and the authors note that the findings should be validated in a larger study. Compared with blood, tumors had a significantly larger share of the repertoire taken up by the top 250 clones (p = 0.039). Because only the TCR beta chain was sequenced and unpaired alpha chains were not captured, true repertoire diversity is likely underestimated. Pairs of tumor regions showed greater repertoire overlap (mean about 36%) than tumor-adjacent pairs (roughly 17%) or tumor-blood pairs (approximately 15%), which is consistent with antigen-driven expansion. Bulk unsorted samples precluded comparing CD4+ and CD8+ T cell repertoires.

The chain is made from TRBV6-2 or TRBV6-3 and TRBJ2-3; there is no confident call for the D gene. The sequence was obtained from a woman in her thirties with primary liver carcinoma and hepatitis B virus infection. Sequencing was performed on peripheral blood. The nucleotide sequence reads TGTGCCAGCAGTTCTTATGTTGGACGGGCCACAGATACGCAGTATTTT. Translated, this gives CASSSYVGRATDTQYF.